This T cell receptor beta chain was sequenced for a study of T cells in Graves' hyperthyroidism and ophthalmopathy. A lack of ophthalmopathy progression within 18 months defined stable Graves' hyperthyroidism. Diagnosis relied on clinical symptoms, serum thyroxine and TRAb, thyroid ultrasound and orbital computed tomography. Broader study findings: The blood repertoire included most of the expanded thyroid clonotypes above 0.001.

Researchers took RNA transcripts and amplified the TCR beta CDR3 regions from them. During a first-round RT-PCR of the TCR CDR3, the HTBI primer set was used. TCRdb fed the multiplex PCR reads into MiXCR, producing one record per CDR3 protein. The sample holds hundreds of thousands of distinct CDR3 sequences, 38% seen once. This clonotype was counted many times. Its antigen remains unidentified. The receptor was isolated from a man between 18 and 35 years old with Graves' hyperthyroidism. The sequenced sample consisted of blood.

CDR3 amino acids: CAISESRHPLGLFF. The CDR3 DNA follows: TGTGCCATCAGTGAGTCGAGACACCCTTTGGGACTGTTTTTT. The V gene is TRBV10-3, the J gene TRBJ1-4, with D uncertain. The V end lost 0 bases, the J end lost 13 bases, and 15 bases lay between the germline ends. Germline assignment: CDR1 ENHRY and CDR2 SYGVKD. The CDR3 is 14 residues long.